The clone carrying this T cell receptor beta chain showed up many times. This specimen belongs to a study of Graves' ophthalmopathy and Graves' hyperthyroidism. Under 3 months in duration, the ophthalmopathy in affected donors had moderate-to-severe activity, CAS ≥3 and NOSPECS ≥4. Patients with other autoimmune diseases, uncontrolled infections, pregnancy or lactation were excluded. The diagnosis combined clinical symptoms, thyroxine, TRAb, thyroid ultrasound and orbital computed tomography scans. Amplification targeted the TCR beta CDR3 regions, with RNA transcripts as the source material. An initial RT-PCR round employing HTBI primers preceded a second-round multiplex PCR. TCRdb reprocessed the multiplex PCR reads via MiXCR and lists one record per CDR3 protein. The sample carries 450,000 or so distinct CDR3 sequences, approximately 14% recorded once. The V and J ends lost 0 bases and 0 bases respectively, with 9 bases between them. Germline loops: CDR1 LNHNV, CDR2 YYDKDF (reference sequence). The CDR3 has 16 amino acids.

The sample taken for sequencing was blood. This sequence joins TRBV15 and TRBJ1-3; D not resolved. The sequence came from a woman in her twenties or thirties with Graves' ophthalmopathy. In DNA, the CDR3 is TGTGCCACCAGCAGAGAGTTGACCGCCTCTGGAAACACCATATATTTT. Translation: CATSRELTASGNTIYF.